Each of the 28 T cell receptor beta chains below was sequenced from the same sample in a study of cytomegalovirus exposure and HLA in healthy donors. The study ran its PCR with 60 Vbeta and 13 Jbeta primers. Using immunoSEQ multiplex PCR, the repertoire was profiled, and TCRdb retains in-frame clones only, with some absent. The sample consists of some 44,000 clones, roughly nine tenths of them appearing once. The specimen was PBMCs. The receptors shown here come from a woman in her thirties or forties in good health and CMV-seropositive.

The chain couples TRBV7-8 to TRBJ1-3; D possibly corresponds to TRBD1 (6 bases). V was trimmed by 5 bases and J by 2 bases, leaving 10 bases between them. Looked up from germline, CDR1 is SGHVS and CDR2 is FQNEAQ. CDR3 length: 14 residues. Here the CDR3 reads CASSHGTPGNTIYF. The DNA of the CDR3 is TGTGCCAGCAGCCACGGGACACCTGGAAACACCATATATTTT. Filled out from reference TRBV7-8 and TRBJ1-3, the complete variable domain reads GAGVSQSPRYKVAKRGQDVALRCDPISGHVSLFWYQQALGQGPEFLTYFQNEAQLDKSGLPSDRFFAERPEGSVSTLKIQRTQQEDSAVYLCASSHGTPGNTIYFGEGSWLTVV.

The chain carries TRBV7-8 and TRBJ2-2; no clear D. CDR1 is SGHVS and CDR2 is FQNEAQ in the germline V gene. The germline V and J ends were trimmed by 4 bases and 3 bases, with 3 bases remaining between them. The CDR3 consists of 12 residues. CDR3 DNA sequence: TGTGCCAGCAGCTCCTACACCGGGGAGCTGTTTTTT. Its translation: CASSSYTGELFF.

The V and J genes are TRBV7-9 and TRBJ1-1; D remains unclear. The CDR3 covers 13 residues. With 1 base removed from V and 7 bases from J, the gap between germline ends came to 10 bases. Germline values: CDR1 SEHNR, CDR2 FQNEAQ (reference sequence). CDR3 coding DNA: TGTGCCAGCAGCTTAGGCCTCGGAGTTGAAGCTTTCTTT. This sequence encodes CASSLGLGVEAFF. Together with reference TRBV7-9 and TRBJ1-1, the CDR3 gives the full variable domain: DTGVSQNPRHKITKRGQNVTFRCDPISEHNRLYWYRQTLGQGPEFLTYFQNEAQLEKSRLLSDRFSAERPKGSFSTLEIQRTEQGDSAMYLCASSLGLGVEAFFGQGTRLTVV.

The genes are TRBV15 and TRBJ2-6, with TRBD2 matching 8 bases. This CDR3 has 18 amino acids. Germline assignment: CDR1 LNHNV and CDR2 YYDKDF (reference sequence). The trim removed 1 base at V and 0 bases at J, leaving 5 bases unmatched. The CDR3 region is CATSRGTSGYSGANVLTF. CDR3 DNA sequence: TGTGCCACCAGCAGAGGTACTAGCGGCTACTCTGGGGCCAACGTCCTGACTTTC.

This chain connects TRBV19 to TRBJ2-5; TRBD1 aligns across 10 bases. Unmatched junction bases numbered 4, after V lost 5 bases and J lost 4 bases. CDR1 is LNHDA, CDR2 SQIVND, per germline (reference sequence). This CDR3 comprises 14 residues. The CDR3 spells CASSETGGLETQYF. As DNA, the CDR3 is TGTGCCAGTAGTGAGACAGGGGGCCTAGAGACCCAGTACTTC.

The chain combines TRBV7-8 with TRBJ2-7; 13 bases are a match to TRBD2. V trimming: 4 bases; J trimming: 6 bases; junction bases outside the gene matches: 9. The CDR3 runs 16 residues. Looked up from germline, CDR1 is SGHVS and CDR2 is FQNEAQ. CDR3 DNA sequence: TGTGCCAGCAGCTCTGGGTCGGGACTAGCGGGGCCCGAGCAGTACTTC. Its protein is CASSSGSGLAGPEQYF.

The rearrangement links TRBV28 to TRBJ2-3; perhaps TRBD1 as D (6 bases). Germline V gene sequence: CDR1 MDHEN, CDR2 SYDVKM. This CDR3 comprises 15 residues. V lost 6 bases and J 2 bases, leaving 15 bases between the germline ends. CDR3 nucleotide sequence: TGTGCCAGCAGCCGGCGGACAGCCAACACAGATACGCAGTATTTT. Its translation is CASSRRTANTDTQYF.

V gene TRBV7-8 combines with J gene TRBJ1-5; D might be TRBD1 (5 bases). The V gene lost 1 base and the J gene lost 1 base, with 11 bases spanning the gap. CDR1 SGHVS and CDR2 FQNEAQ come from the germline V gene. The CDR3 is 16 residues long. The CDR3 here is CASSLVKGLSNQPQHF. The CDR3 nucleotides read TGTGCCAGCAGCTTAGTCAAGGGGCTCAGCAATCAGCCCCAGCATTTT.

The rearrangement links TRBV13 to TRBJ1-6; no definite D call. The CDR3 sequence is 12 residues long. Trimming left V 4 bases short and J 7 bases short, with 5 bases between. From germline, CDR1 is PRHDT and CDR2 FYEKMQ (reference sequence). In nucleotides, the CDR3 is TGTGCCAGCAGCTCACTAAATTCACCCCTCCACTTT. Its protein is CASSSLNSPLHF. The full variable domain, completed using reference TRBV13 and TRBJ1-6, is AAGVIQSPRHLIKEKRETATLKCYPIPRHDTVYWYQQGPGQDPQFLISFYEKMQSDKGSIPDRFSAQQFSDYHSELNMSSLELGDSALYFCASSSLNSPLHFGNGTRLTVT.

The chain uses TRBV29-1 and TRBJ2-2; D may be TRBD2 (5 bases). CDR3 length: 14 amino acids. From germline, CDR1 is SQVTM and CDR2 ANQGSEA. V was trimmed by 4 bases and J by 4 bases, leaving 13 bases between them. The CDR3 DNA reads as TGCAGCGTTGCACTAGACGGATCCACCGGGGAGCTGTTTTTT. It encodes CSVALDGSTGELFF.

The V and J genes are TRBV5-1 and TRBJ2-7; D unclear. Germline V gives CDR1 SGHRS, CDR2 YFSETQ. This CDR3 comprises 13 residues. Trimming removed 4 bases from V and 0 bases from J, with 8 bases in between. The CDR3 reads CASSPSFSYEQYF. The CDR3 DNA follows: TGCGCCAGCAGCCCCTCCTTCTCCTACGAGCAGTACTTC.

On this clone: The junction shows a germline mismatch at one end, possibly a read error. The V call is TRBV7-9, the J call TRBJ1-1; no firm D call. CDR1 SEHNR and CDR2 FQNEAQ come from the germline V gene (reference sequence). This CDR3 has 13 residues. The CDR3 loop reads CSSSWEESTEAFF. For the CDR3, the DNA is TGTTCCAGCAGCTGGGAGGAATCAACTGAAGCTTTCTTT.

CDR3 in DNA: TGCAGCGCCCTCCCGACAGTAGGTAAACTGTTTTTT. Encoded protein: CSALPTVGKLFF. The chain carries TRBV29-1 and TRBJ1-4; perhaps TRBD1 as D (5 bases). CDR3 size: 12 residues. Deletions cut 7 bases from V and 11 bases from J, with 17 bases between. Germline lookup yields CDR1 SQVTM and CDR2 ANQGSEA.

The CDR3 sequence is CASSPPFSDTQYF. CDR3 in DNA: TGTGCCAGCAGCCCCCCTTTTTCAGATACGCAGTATTTT. This rearrangement joins TRBV11-3 to TRBJ2-3; D is unresolved. The V end lost 5 bases, the J end lost 4 bases, and 10 bases lay between the germline ends. Germline CDR1 SGHNT, CDR2 YENEEA. The CDR3 has 13 amino acids.

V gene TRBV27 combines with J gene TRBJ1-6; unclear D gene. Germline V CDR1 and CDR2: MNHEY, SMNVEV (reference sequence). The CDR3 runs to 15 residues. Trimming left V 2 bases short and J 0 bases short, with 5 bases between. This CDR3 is CASSLTSSYNSPLHF. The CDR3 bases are TGTGCCAGCAGTTTAACCAGCTCCTATAATTCACCCCTCCACTTT.

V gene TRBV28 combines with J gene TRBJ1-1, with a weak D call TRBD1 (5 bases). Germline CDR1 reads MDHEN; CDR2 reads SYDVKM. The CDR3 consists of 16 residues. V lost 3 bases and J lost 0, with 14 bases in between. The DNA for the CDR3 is TGTGCCAGCAGTTTCCCCAGGGAGGGGATGAACACTGAAGCTTTCTTT. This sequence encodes CASSFPREGMNTEAFF.

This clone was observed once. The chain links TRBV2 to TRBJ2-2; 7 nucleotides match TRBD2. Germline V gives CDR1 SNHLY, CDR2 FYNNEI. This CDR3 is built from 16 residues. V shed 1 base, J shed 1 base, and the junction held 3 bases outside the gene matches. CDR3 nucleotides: TGTGCCAGCAGTGAAGTAACTAGCGTGAACACCGGGGAGCTGTTTTTT. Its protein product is CASSEVTSVNTGELFF.

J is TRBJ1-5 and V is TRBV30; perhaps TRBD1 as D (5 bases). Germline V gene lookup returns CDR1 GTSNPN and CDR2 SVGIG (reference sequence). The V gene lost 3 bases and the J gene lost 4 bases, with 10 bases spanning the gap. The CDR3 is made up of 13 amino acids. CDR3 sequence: CAWSPRGNQPQHF. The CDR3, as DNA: TGTGCCTGGAGCCCACGGGGGAATCAGCCCCAGCATTTT.

CDR3 sequence reads: CASSRDRETDTQYF. In DNA form, the CDR3 reads TGTGCCAGCAGCAGGGACAGAGAAACAGATACGCAGTATTTT. The chain has TRBV6-1 and TRBJ2-3; 7 bases line up with TRBD1. V shed 6 bases and J 3 bases; nucleotides not matched to a gene: 6. This CDR3 has 14 amino acids. The V gene's germline CDR1 is MNHNS and CDR2 SASEGT.

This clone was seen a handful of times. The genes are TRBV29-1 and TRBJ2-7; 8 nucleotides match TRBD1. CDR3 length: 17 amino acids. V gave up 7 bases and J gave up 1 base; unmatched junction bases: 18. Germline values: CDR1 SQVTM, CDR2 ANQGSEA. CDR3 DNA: TGCAGCGGGAGACAGGGGTGGATACCGGAGGGGTCCTACGAGCAGTACTTC. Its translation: CSGRQGWIPEGSYEQYF.

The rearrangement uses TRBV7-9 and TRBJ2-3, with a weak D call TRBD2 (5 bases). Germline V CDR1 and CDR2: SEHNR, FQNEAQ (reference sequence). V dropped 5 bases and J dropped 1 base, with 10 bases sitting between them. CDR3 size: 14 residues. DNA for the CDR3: TGTGCCAGCAGCAACCGGCGGGGCACAGATACGCAGTATTTT. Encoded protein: CASSNRRGTDTQYF.

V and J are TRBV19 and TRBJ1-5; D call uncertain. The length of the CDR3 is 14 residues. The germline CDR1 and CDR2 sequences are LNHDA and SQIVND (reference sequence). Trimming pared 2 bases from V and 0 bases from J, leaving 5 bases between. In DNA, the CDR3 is TGTGCCAGTAGTATAACGGGTAGCAATCAGCCCCAGCATTTT. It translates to CASSITGSNQPQHF. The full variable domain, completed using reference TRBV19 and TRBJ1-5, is DGGITQSPKYLFRKEGQNVTLSCEQNLNHDAMYWYRQDPGQGLRLIYYSQIVNDFQKGDIAEGYSVSREKKESFPLTVTSAQKNPTAFYLCASSITGSNQPQHFGDGTRLSIL.

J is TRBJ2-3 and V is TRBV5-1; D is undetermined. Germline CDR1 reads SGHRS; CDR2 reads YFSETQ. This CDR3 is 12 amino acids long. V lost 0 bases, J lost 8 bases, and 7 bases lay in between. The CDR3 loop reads CASSLESTTQYF. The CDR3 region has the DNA TGCGCCAGCAGCTTGGAGAGTACTACGCAGTATTTT.

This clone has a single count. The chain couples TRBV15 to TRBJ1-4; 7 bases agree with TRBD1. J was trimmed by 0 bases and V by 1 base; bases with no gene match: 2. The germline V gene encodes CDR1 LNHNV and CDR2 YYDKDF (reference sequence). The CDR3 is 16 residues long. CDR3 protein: CATSRGTGATNEKLFF. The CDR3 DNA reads TGTGCCACCAGCAGAGGGACAGGTGCAACTAATGAAAAACTGTTTTTT.

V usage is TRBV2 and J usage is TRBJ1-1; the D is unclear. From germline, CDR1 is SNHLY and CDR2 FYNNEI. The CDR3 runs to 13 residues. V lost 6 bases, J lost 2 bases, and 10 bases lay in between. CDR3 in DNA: TGTGCCAGCAGAACAGAGTCCAACACTGAAGCTTTCTTT. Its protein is CASRTESNTEAFF.

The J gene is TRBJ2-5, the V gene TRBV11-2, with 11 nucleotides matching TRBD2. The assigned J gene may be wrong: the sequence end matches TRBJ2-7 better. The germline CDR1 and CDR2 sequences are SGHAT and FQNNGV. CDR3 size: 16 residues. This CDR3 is CASSGPLAGGPYEQYF. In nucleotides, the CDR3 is TGTGCCAGCAGCGGGCCCTTAGCGGGGGGGCCCTACGAGCAGTACTTC.

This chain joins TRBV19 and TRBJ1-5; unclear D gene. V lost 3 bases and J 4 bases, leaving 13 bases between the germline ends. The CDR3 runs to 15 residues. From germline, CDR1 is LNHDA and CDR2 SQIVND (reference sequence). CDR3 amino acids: CASSIFGSGNQPQHF. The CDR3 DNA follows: TGTGCCAGTAGTATTTTTGGGAGCGGGAATCAGCCCCAGCATTTT.

CDR3 nucleotide sequence: TGTGCCAGTAGTATTGCCACGACCGCGACTTATGGCTACACCTTC. This translates into CASSIATTATYGYTF. The gene calls are TRBV19 and TRBJ1-2; D is ambiguous. The CDR3 is 15 amino acids. Trimming took off 3 bases at V and 5 bases at J, with 16 bases between the two ends. Germline V gene sequence: CDR1 LNHDA, CDR2 SQIVND (reference sequence).